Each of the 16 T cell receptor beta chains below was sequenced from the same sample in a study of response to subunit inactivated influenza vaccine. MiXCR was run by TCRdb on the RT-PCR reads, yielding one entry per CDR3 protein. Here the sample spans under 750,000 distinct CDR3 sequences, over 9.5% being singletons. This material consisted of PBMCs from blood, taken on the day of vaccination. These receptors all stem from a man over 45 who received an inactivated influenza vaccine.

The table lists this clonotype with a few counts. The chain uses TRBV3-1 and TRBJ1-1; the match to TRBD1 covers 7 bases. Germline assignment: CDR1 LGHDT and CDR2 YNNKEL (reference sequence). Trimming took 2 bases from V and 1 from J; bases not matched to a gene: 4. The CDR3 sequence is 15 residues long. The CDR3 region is CASSQSRTGNTEAFF. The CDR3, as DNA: TGTGCCAGCAGCCAATCCCGGACAGGGAACACTGAAGCTTTCTTT.

The CDR3 coding sequence is TGTGCCAGCAGTTCACCAGAGATCGCGGGGGAGCTGTTTTTT. It encodes CASSSPEIAGELFF. V and J are TRBV12-3 or TRBV12-4 and TRBJ2-2; the D is unclear. V shed 4 bases and J shed 8 bases, with 14 bases lying between them. There are 14 residues in the CDR3.

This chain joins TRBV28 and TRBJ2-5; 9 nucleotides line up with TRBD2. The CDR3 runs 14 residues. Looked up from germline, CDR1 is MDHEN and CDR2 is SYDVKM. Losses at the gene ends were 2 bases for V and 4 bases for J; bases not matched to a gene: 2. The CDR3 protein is CASSLLAGLETQYF. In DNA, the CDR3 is TGTGCCAGCAGTTTACTAGCGGGACTAGAGACCCAGTACTTC.

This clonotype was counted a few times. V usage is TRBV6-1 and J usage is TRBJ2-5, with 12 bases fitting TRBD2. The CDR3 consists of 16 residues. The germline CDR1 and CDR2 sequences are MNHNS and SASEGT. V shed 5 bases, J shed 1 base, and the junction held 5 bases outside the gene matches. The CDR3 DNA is TGTGCCAGCAGTCCTTGGACTAGCGGGATCCAAGAGACCCAGTACTTC. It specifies CASSPWTSGIQETQYF.

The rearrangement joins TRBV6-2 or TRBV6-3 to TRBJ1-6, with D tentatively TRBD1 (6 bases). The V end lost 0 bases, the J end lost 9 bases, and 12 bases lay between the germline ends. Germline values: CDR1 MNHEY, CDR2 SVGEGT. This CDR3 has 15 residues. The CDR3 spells CASSYSENRVSPLHF. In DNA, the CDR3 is TGTGCCAGCAGTTACTCCGAAAACAGGGTTTCACCCCTCCACTTT.

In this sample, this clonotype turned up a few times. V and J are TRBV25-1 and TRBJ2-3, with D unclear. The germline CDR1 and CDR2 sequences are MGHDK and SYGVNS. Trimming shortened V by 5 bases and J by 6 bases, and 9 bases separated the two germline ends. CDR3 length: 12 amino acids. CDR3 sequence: CASSYLGDTQYF. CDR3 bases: TGTGCCAGCAGTTACCTCGGGGATACGCAGTATTTT.

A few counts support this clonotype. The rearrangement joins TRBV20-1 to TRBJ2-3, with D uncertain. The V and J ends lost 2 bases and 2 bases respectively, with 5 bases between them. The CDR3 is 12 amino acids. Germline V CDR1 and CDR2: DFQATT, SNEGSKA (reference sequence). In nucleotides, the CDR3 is TGCAGTGCTAGAAAAGACACAGATACGCAGTATTTT. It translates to CSARKDTDTQYF.

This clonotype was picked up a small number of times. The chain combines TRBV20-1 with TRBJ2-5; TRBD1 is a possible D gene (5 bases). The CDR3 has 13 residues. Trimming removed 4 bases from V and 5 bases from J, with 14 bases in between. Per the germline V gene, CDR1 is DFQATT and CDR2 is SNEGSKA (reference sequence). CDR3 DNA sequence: TGCAGTGCTAACAGGATCCTGGGGGAGACCCAGTACTTC. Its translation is CSANRILGETQYF.

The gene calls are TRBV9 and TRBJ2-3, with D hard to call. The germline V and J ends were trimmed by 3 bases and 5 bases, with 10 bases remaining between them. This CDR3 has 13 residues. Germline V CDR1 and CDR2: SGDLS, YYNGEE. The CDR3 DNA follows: TGTGCCAGCAGCGCATCTAGGGTAGATACGCAGTATTTT. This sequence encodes CASSASRVDTQYF.

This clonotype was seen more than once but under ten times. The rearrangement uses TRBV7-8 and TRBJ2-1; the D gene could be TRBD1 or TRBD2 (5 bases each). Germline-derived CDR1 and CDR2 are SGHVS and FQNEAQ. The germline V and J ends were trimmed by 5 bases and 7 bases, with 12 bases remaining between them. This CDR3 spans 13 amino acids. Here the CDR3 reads CASSRDRRNEQFF. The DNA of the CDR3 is TGTGCCAGCAGCAGGGACCGGAGAAATGAGCAGTTCTTC. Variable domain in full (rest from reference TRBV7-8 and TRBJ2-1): GAGVSQSPRYKVAKRGQDVALRCDPISGHVSLFWYQQALGQGPEFLTYFQNEAQLDKSGLPSDRFFAERPEGSVSTLKIQRTQQEDSAVYLCASSRDRRNEQFFGPGTRLTVL.

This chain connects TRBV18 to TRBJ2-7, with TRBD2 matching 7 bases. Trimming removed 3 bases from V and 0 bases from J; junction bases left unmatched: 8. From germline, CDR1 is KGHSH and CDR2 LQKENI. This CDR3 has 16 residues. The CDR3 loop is CASSPLTGGSSYEQYF. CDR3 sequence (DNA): TGTGCCAGCTCACCTCTTACGGGGGGTAGCTCCTACGAGCAGTACTTC.

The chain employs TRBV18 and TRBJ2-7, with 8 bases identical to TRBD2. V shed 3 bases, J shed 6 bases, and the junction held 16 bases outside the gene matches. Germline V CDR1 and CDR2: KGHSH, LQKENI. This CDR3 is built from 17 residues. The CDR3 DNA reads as TGTGCCAGCTCACCCCTCTCCCCGGGACTAGGGTCACCCGAGCAGTACTTC. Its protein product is CASSPLSPGLGSPEQYF.

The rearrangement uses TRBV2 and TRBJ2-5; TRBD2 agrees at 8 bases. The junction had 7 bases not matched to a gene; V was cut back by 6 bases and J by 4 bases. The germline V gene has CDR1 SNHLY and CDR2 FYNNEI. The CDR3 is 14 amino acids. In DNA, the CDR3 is TGTGCCAGCAGAGTGGGACTAGTAAGAGAGACCCAGTACTTC. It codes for CASRVGLVRETQYF.

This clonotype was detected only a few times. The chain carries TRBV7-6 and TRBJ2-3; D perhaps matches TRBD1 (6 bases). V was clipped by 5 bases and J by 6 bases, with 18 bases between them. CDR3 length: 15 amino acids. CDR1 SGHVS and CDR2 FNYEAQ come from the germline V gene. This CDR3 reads CASSQGTLEVDTQYF. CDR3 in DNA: TGTGCCAGCAGCCAAGGGACATTGGAGGTGGATACGCAGTATTTT. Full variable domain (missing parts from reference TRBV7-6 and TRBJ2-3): GAGVSQSPRYKVTKRGQDVALRCDPISGHVSLYWYRQALGQGPEFLTYFNYEAQQDKSGLPNDRFSAERPEGSISTLTIQRTEQRDSAMYRCASSQGTLEVDTQYFGPGTRLTVL.

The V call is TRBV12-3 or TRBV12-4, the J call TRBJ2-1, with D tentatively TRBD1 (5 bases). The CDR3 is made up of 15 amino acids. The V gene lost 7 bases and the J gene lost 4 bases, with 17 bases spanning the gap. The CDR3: CASTGRQGRYNEQFF. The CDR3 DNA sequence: TGTGCCAGCACAGGGCGGCAGGGAAGGTACAATGAGCAGTTCTTC.

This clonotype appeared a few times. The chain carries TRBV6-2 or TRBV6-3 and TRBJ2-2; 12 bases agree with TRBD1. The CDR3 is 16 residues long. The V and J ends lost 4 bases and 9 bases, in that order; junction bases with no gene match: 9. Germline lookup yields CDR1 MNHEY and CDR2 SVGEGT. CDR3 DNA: TGTGCCAGCAGTTGGGGGGACAGGGGGCGCAACCGGGAGCTGTTTTTT. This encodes CASSWGDRGRNRELFF.